The 15 T cell receptor beta chains presented below share a single source sample, sequenced in a study of blood T cell repertoires in COVID-19. The data were produced by immunoSEQ multiplex PCR, yet TCRdb's version contains in-frame clones alone and is incomplete. This table holds roughly 250,000 clones, approximately 83% found once. The sample was peripheral blood. The receptors here all came from a human donor in a cohort sampled during active COVID-19.

The gene calls are TRBV7-9 and TRBJ2-5, with TRBD2 as a possible D gene (7 bases). V was pared by 1 base and J by 2 bases, with 20 bases between. CDR3 size: 18 residues. Germline V gene lookup returns CDR1 SEHNR and CDR2 FQNEAQ (reference sequence). The CDR3 nucleotides read TGTGCCAGCAGCTTAGGTGGTGGGGGGGCGTCCGCTCAAGAGACCCAGTACTTC. Translated, it gives CASSLGGGGASAQETQYF.

This clone was seen only a few times. V is TRBV2 and J is TRBJ2-3, with D perhaps matching TRBD1 (5 bases). V lost 2 bases to trimming and J lost 4 bases, with 16 bases between them. This CDR3 is 16 amino acids long. Germline-derived CDR1 and CDR2 are SNHLY and FYNNEI. The CDR3 DNA is TGTGCCAGCAGTGAACCTCCCAGGGTGGTTCCAGATACGCAGTATTTT. Translating it yields CASSEPPRVVPDTQYF.

The chain has TRBV9 and TRBJ2-3; 11 bases agree with TRBD1. Germline CDR1 is SGDLS and CDR2 is YYNGEE. J lost 5 bases, V lost 6 bases, and 8 bases had no gene match. The CDR3 extends over 15 amino acids. The CDR3 sequence: CASTRGDRGIDTQYF. The CDR3 coding sequence is TGTGCCAGCACCAGGGGGGACAGGGGGATAGATACGCAGTATTTT.

The chain recombines TRBV2 with TRBJ2-1; 8 bases match TRBD2. Germline V gene data show CDR1 as SNHLY and CDR2 as FYNNEI. Losses at the gene ends were 6 bases for V and 6 bases for J; bases not matched to a gene: 7. The CDR3 consists of 14 residues. The CDR3 protein is CASRSPLAGNEQFF. CDR3 bases: TGTGCCAGCAGGAGCCCTCTAGCGGGCAATGAGCAGTTCTTC.

The V call is TRBV2, the J call TRBJ1-1, with 8 bases matching TRBD1. Germline V CDR1 and CDR2: SNHLY, FYNNEI. The CDR3 length is 13 residues. Trimming took 6 bases from V and 8 from J; bases not matched to a gene: 8. CDR3 in amino acids: CASSSGGAREAFF. In DNA form, the CDR3 reads TGTGCCAGCAGCTCAGGGGGCGCCCGGGAAGCTTTCTTT.

CDR3 sequence: CASSQDWGSGSDYNEQFF. The CDR3 DNA reads TGTGCCAGCAGCCAAGATTGGGGGAGCGGGAGTGACTACAATGAGCAGTTCTTC. The chain recombines TRBV14 with TRBJ2-1; the match to TRBD2 covers 8 bases. This CDR3 spans 18 amino acids. With V trimmed by 0 bases and J by 3 bases, 10 bases remained unmatched. Germline V gives CDR1 SGHDN, CDR2 FVKESK.

The V call is TRBV3-1 (or the pseudogene TRBV3-2), the J call TRBJ2-4, with D perhaps TRBD1 (6 bases). Trimming shortened V by 0 bases and J by 10 bases, and 16 bases separated the two germline ends. The germline V gene encodes CDR1 LGHDT and CDR2 YNNKEL (reference sequence). This CDR3 comprises 15 residues. This chain's CDR3 is CASSQDQQGSRIQYF. CDR3 sequence (DNA): TGTGCCAGCAGCCAAGATCAACAGGGTTCGAGAATTCAGTACTTC.

J is TRBJ2-7 and V is TRBV27, with 9 bases aligning to TRBD1. CDR1 is MNHEY, CDR2 SMNVEV, per germline (reference sequence). This CDR3 contains 14 residues. V lost 3 bases to trimming and J lost 7 bases; unmatched junction nucleotides: 7. CDR3 bases: TGTGCCAGCAGTTTCGCCGGGACAGGGAGAGAGCAGTACTTC. Translating gives CASSFAGTGREQYF.

The rearrangement joins TRBV27 to TRBJ1-5; 9 nucleotides match TRBD1. Losses at the gene ends were 4 bases for V and 7 bases for J; bases not matched to a gene: 5. This CDR3 has 14 amino acids. Looked up from germline, CDR1 is MNHEY and CDR2 is SMNVEV (reference sequence). The CDR3 loop reads CASSWTGEGQPQHF. CDR3 bases: TGTGCCAGCAGTTGGACAGGGGAGGGGCAGCCCCAGCATTTT.

The genes are TRBV28 and TRBJ2-7, with D possibly TRBD1 on 5 matching bases. The germline V gene encodes CDR1 MDHEN and CDR2 SYDVKM. V was clipped by 10 bases and J by 1 base, with 20 bases between them. The CDR3 is 15 residues long. The CDR3 protein is CATYRTDKASYEQYF. The CDR3 DNA is TGTGCCACCTATCGGACGGACAAAGCTTCCTACGAGCAGTACTTC.

This clone was observed a single time. Within the sample, other DNA sequences also encode this same CDR3. V and J are TRBV18 and TRBJ2-2; D remains unclear. CDR1 KGHSH and CDR2 LQKENI come from the germline V gene. This CDR3 has 15 amino acids. V was cut by 3 bases and J by 2 bases, with 10 bases left in between. CDR3 protein: CASSPSGVNTGELFF. The CDR3 DNA reads TGTGCCAGCTCACCCTCCGGAGTTAACACCGGGGAGCTGTTTTTT.

The chain employs TRBV19 and TRBJ1-4; D unresolved. The V gene's germline CDR1 is LNHDA and CDR2 SQIVND (reference sequence). The V end was cut by 4 bases, the J end by 3 bases, with 12 bases between. The CDR3 is 15 residues long. The CDR3 protein is CASSTLGVPNEKLFF. The DNA for the CDR3 is TGTGCCAGTAGTACCCTCGGAGTACCTAATGAAAAACTGTTTTTT.

In DNA, the CDR3 is TGTGCCAGCAGTGAAAGGGGCTACAACATTCAGTACTTC. Amino acid sequence: CASSERGYNIQYF. The gene calls are TRBV2 and TRBJ2-4, with D possibly matching TRBD1 (5 bases). The V and J ends lost 2 bases and 7 bases respectively, with 9 bases between them. This CDR3 is 13 amino acids long. Germline values: CDR1 SNHLY, CDR2 FYNNEI. Full variable domain (remainder filled in from reference TRBV2 and TRBJ2-4): EPEVTQTPSHQVTQMGQEVILRCVPISNHLYFYWYRQILGQKVEFLVSFYNNEISEKSEIFDDQFSVERPDGSNFTLKIRSTKLEDSAMYFCASSERGYNIQYFGAGTRLSVL.

There are a few counts of this clone. Different DNA sequences within this sample yield the same CDR3. J is TRBJ2-5 and V is TRBV19; D gene uncertain. The CDR3 extends over 11 amino acids. Germline V gene lookup returns CDR1 LNHDA and CDR2 SQIVND (reference sequence). V was cut by 4 bases and J by 5 bases, with 5 bases left in between. This CDR3 reads CASSTGETQYF. CDR3 DNA sequence: TGTGCCAGTAGTACGGGTGAGACCCAGTACTTC.

V and J are TRBV15 and TRBJ2-7, with TRBD1 as a possible D gene (6 bases). This CDR3 is built from 12 residues. V shed 6 bases and J shed 4 bases, with 10 bases lying between them. Per the germline V gene, CDR1 is LNHNV and CDR2 is YYDKDF (reference sequence). CDR3 residues: CATSIGGYEQYF. CDR3 sequence (DNA): TGTGCCACCAGTATAGGGGGTTACGAGCAGTACTTC.